This T cell receptor beta chain was sequenced in a study of tumor-infiltrating lymphocytes in primary liver carcinoma. As for the study in general: Read depth, roughly 3.5 to 7.5 million productive TCRbeta reads, did not differ significantly between tissues.

Overall study findings and caveats: Tumors carried a top-250-clone fraction significantly exceeding that of blood (p = 0.039). It was tumor-adjacent and tumor-blood pairs that overlapped less than tumor region pairs did.

A primer matching the constant region was used to make TCR beta cDNA from approximately 0.45 ug of total RNA. Modified slightly, ARM-PCR produced TCR beta libraries over three nested multiplex PCR rounds. Both of the initial two PCR rounds ran for approximately 10 cycles and employed TRBV1-TRBV30 forward primers alongside a C-beta reverse primer. In TCRdb, the multiplex PCR reads were re-called with MiXCR into one record per CDR3 protein. The table includes 150,000 to 200,000 distinct CDR3 sequences, approximately 60% detected once. They got blood RNA out of unsorted whole blood and also pulled out germline DNA. Collected before surgery were 3 to 4 milliliters of peripheral blood. In regard to this clonotype: Its antigen remains unidentified. At one of its ends the junction is not consistent with the germline gene, which may arise from a read error.

The germline V gene encodes CDR1 ENHRY and CDR2 SYGVKD. The CDR3 runs to 14 residues. The sample consisted of peripheral blood. The receptor was isolated from a man between 40 and 49 years old with primary liver carcinoma and hepatitis B virus infection. V usage is TRBV10-3 and J usage is TRBJ2-1; D ambiguous. The CDR3 DNA sequence: TGTGCCGTCAGTGACGAGGCAGCCTCCGATGAGCAGTTCTTC. Translating it yields CAVSDEAASDEQFF.